Described below is a single TCR beta chain sequence and its context. Its antigen has not been determined. Per-nucleotide qualities are absent, and no much larger clonotype sits a single base away. The donors were healthy, HIV-negative adults with no recently reported acute infections or vaccinations. All donors were Caucasian adults living in Nashville, Tennessee, USA. CD4+ T cells were enriched by magnetic negative selection; naive cells were then positively selected on CD45RA, and the negative fraction formed the memory subset. Blood was collected by leukapheresis, and PBMCs were isolated by Ficoll-Histopaque density gradient centrifugation and then cryopreserved in liquid nitrogen vapor phase. Purity and quantity of every magnetically sorted T cell population were checked by analytical flow cytometry. From each sorted fraction, genomic DNA was isolated and quantified by UV absorbance on a Nanodrop 2000c.

The sample originates from a study of shared clonotypes between healthy human individuals (dated by TCRdb to 2018 to 2020). Context from the whole study: Three men and a couple of women, aged 18 to 49 years, made up the cohort. For each donor, CD4 naive and CD4 memory were each run on three plates, CD8 naive on two plates, and CD8 memory on one plate. To estimate repertoire size and how much clonotypes are shared between individuals, the study performed deep sequencing of blood TCR repertoires from about five healthy adults. To increase sequencing depth and limit assay-specific biases, different laboratories used diverse techniques to prepare libraries and sequence TCR repertoires. Each donor's leukapheresis produced roughly between roughly 0.85 and 9.5 billion PBMCs. Study-wide conclusions, independent of this receptor: Approximately 5% of naive CD4, around 3.5% of naive CD8, 2.3% of memory CD4, and 0.35% to 0.4% of memory CD8 clonotypes were shared across a few donors. The genetic and exposure-history diversity represented was limited by the small number of donors. Larger estimated clonotype richness was generally found for naive subsets than for memory subsets. Only blood was sampled, and tissue TCR repertoires likely differ from those in blood. Rarefaction of sorted-subset datasets indicated incomplete sequencing despite the large sequencing depth. Pairwise subsampling led to the expectation that sequencing depth would affect the degree of clonotype sharing among donors. Compared with non-shared clonotypes, the clonotypes found in all four sorted-subset donors had higher generation probabilities.

TCR CDR3 regions were amplified from genomic DNA by multiplex PCR using the deep immunoSEQ assay. Genomic DNA extracted from each cell subset was distributed evenly over all wells of several immunoSEQ 96-well plates, and each plate served as one replicate. Each replicate PCR for sorted subsets received roughly 0.2 ug genomic DNA, equal to roughly 33,000 T cell genomes. Purified libraries were quantified with a Qubit 3.0 fluorometer, sized on a Bioanalyzer 2100, and re-quantified with the KAPA Library Quantification kit. A separate single-read 150-cycle Illumina NextSeq 550 flow cell was used to sequence each immunoSEQ 96-well plate. The original pipeline was this. Because the immunoSEQ output included only junctional sequences and no quality scores, the filtering could not be the same as the filtering used for full-length reads. Sequences were annotated with PyIR, a Python wrapper for IgBLAST v1.9, and V/J genes and CDR3 were assigned using IMGT germline references. Reads were removed for weak V/J assignments (E-value above 1e-6), missing CDR3, stop codons, out-of-frame junctions, or ambiguous translated residues. V3J clonotypes were defined by identical inferred V gene, J gene, and CDR3 amino acid sequence. The percentage overlap between two repertoires was calculated by dividing the number of shared unique clonotypes by the size of the smaller repertoire. Richness of each repertoire was evaluated using RTK rarefaction, the Chao1 estimator, and Recon v2.1 estimates of unobserved clonotypes. Generation probabilities were computed with OLGA for all TCRbeta clonotypes obtained by the gDNA method from a handful of donors. The clones in this table, taken by TCRdb from immuneACCESS, are in-frame only. Not every clone is retained; where verified, under half of the shortfall comes from an unresolved V gene, and the cause of the rest is unknown. V and J calls and clone size come straight from that table; D and trimming were deduced from the DNA. The sample profile shows about 2.4 million clones; 93% of them were found once. The ten largest clones represent roughly 0.39% of the sample.

The sequenced material came from naive CD4+ T cells from PBMCs. Read against the paper, the sample's cell subset or site label means: CD45RA+ positively selected. This sequence was found in a young man in good health. Some clones in this sample may be carry-over from other donors' samples.

The DNA is as follows: TGTGCCAGCAGTGAGCCCAAGTGGACCCAGTACTTC. This encodes CASSEPKWTQYF. The V and J genes are TRBV6-1 and TRBJ2-5; too little of a D gene remains to name it. A distance of 9 bases separates the germline ends of V and J, which lose 3 bases and 7 bases respectively. The CDR3, from cysteine to phenylalanine, totals 12 residues. Just CDR3 DNA is preserved here, 36 bases in frame from base 1. CDR1 MNHNS and CDR2 SASEGT are derived from the germline V gene.